The clone carrying this TCR beta chain appeared a few times. Its antigen is not identified. The sample is drawn from a study of blood T cells in healthy people across ages. The study, taken as a whole, reports: Donor CMV infection status was unknown, possibly confounding age-related changes in expanded clonotypes. Both higher diversity and more naive CD4+ cells marked long-lived donors when set against aged donors.

In terms of origin and age, donors were healthy Caucasian individuals from Russia aged about 6 to 90. Primed by a sample-barcoded 5' primer and a J-beta primer mix, a second PCR proceeded for about 7 to 11 cycles. MiXCR, run by TCRdb on the 5' RACE reads, gives a single entry per CDR3 protein. Of approximately 800,000 distinct CDR3 sequences listed, roughly 25% are singletons. Germline V gene lookup returns CDR1 MNHEY and CDR2 SMNVEV (reference sequence). The CDR3 is made up of 13 amino acids. V lost 2 bases to trimming and J lost 5 bases, with 9 bases between them. These data are also associated with another study on T cells of mothers and their children. From that second work: Mothers and children who were related shared slightly more overlap than unrelated pairs, but not significantly more.

The chain carries TRBV27 and TRBJ1-2; D unresolved. The sequencing sample was made of blood. The TCR sequence derives from a boy younger than 18 in good health. CDR3 sequence reads: CASSLHEGYGYTF. In nucleotides, the CDR3 is TGTGCCAGCAGTTTACACGAGGGATATGGCTACACCTTC.